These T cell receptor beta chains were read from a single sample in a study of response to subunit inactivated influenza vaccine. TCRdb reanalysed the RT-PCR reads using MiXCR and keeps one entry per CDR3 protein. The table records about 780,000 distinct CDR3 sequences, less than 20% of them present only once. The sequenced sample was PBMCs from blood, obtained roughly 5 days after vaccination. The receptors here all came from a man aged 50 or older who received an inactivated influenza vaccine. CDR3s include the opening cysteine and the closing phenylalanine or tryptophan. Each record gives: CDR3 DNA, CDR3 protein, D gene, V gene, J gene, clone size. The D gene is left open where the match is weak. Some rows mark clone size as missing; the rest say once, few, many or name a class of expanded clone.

TGTGCCAGCAGCTGGCTCGGGGCCGCCGCACATGAGCAGTTCTTC	CASSWLGAAAHEQFF	NA	TRBV7-9	TRBJ2-1	NA
TGCGCCAGCAGCCAAGTAACCGGGGTAGAGACCCAGTACTTC	CASSQVTGVETQYF	NA	TRBV4-1	TRBJ2-5	few
TGTGCCAGCAGTTGGGGAGGGATGGGGGCTGAAGCTTTCTTT	CASSWGGMGAEAFF	NA	TRBV12-3/TRBV12-4	TRBJ1-1	NA
TGTGCCAGCAGCTTAGTGAGCCATGGGGGGCGGGGGGCCCCAGATACGCAGTATTTT	CASSLVSHGGRGAPDTQYF	TRBD2	TRBV11-2	TRBJ2-3	NA
TGCGCCACCCAAGGAGGGACTGAAGCTTTCTTT	CATQGGTEAFF	NA	TRBV10-2	TRBJ1-1	NA
TGTGCCAGCAGCCCAACAGGGGGGGGAACCGGGGAGCTGTTTTTT	CASSPTGGGTGELFF	NA	TRBV7-2	TRBJ2-2	NA
TGTGCCAGCAGCGAAACCGGGACAGGCTACGAAAAACTGTTTTTT	CASSETGTGYEKLFF	TRBD1	TRBV6-1	TRBJ1-4	NA
TGTGCCAGCAGCTTGGTCCCAGGGGCTAACTATGGCTACACCTTC	CASSLVPGANYGYTF	NA	TRBV5-5	TRBJ1-2	NA
TGTGCCAGCAGCCAAGAGGGGCTCGAGCAGTACTTC	CASSQEGLEQYF	NA	TRBV3-1	TRBJ2-7	few
TGTGCCAGCAGCTTTTTTGCGGGAGGGCCTCTTAGCTCCTACGAGCAGTACTTC	CASSFFAGGPLSSYEQYF	TRBD2	TRBV11-2	TRBJ2-7	NA
TGTGCCGGGTCAAAGGCTGGCAATGAGCAGTTCTTC	CAGSKAGNEQFF	NA	TRBV2	TRBJ2-1	NA
TGTGCCAGCAACGGACGGGACTCCTACGAGCAGTACTTC	CASNGRDSYEQYF	NA	TRBV7-2	TRBJ2-7	few
TGTGCCACCAGCAGAGATTTGGGACACTTCAATGAGCAGTTCTTC	CATSRDLGHFNEQFF	NA	TRBV15	TRBJ2-1	NA
TGTGCCAGCAGATTAGATCCCTCCACAGATACGCAGTATTTT	CASRLDPSTDTQYF	NA	TRBV12-3/TRBV12-4	TRBJ2-3	NA
TGTGCCAGCAGGTTTTCTGGGGCCAACGTCCTGACTTTC	CASRFSGANVLTF	NA	TRBV6-1	TRBJ2-6	many
TGTGCCAGCAGTTTATCTGTCGGAATAAGCTCCTATAATTCACCCCTCCACTTT	CASSLSVGISSYNSPLHF	NA	TRBV27	TRBJ1-6	many
TGTGCCAGCAGCCCCCCGCCGACGCGAGAGACCCAGTACTTC	CASSPPPTRETQYF	NA	TRBV7-2	TRBJ2-5	NA
TGTGCCAGCAGACACAGGGGGACCTACAATGAGCAGTTCTTC	CASRHRGTYNEQFF	TRBD1	TRBV7-9	TRBJ2-1	few
TGCAGTGCTTCCCAGGGGCCAGGGCCTAATGAAAAACTGTTTTTT	CSASQGPGPNEKLFF	NA	TRBV20-1	TRBJ1-4	NA
TGCAGTGCTAGAGTTAGGCGGACTACTAATGAAAAACTGTTTTTT	CSARVRRTTNEKLFF	NA	TRBV20-1	TRBJ1-4	NA
TGTGCCAGCAGCTTGCTGCCTCGAGACACCGGGGAGCTGTTTTTT	CASSLLPRDTGELFF	NA	TRBV5-5	TRBJ2-2	NA
TGTGCCAGCAGTGGGTTTAGCCAATTAAGCTACAATGAGCAGTTCTTC	CASSGFSQLSYNEQFF	NA	TRBV7-2	TRBJ2-1	few
TGTGCCAGCAGCTTAAGTAGACTGGAAGAGACCCAGTACTTC	CASSLSRLEETQYF	NA	TRBV11-2	TRBJ2-5	NA
TGTGCCAGCAGCTTAGCCGTCAAATACGAGCAGTACTTC	CASSLAVKYEQYF	NA	TRBV7-2	TRBJ2-7	few
TGTGCCAGCAGTGGGGCGGGGGCCAACTCCTACGAGCAGTACTTC	CASSGAGANSYEQYF	NA	TRBV12-3/TRBV12-4	TRBJ2-7	few
TGTGCCAGCAGCCCTAGGACAGGTTACGAGCAGTACTTC	CASSPRTGYEQYF	TRBD1	TRBV7-9	TRBJ2-7	many
TGCGCCAGCAGCCAAGATGCGGCGCAATTCCGCACAGATACGCAGTATTTT	CASSQDAAQFRTDTQYF	NA	TRBV4-3	TRBJ2-3	few
TGCAGTGCACGGGGGGTGGCGGGAGAGACCCAGTACTTC	CSARGVAGETQYF	TRBD2	TRBV20-1	TRBJ2-5	few
TGCGCCAGCAGCTCGGGGGAGGATCAGCCCCAGCATTTT	CASSSGEDQPQHF	NA	TRBV5-1	TRBJ1-5	NA
TGTGCCATCAGTGAGTCTTCCGGACTAGCGGACTACAATGAGCAGTTCTTC	CAISESSGLADYNEQFF	TRBD2	TRBV10-3	TRBJ2-1	many
TGCAGTGCTAGAGATCCTGGCGGGAGTGAGACCCAGTACTTC	CSARDPGGSETQYF	TRBD2	TRBV20-1	TRBJ2-5	few
TGTGCCAGCAGTTCTTACAGGGACCTCTACGAGCAGTACTTC	CASSSYRDLYEQYF	NA	TRBV6-2/TRBV6-3	TRBJ2-7	few
TGCAGTGCGAGGACTAGCCAGAACACCGGGGAGCTGTTTTTT	CSARTSQNTGELFF	TRBD2	TRBV20-1	TRBJ2-2	many
TGCAGTGCTAGAGATTTCCGGGGCAACAATGAGCAGTTCTTC	CSARDFRGNNEQFF	NA	TRBV20-1	TRBJ2-1	few
TGTGCCAGCTCTCCCGGGCCTTCGCACCGTACGCAGTATTTT	CASSPGPSHRTQYF	NA	TRBV7-2	TRBJ2-3	NA
TGCGCCAGCAGCTCGGGACAGGGGGCTTACGAGCAGTACTTC	CASSSGQGAYEQYF	TRBD1	TRBV5-1	TRBJ2-7	many
TGTGCCAGCAGTTACTCGACCCGCGTAGGTGTGAACACTGAAGCTTTCTTT	CASSYSTRVGVNTEAFF	NA	TRBV6-5	TRBJ1-1	few
TGTGCCAGCAGTTTATATTGGAGTTGGGAGGGGTATAACACTGAAGCTTTCTTT	CASSLYWSWEGYNTEAFF	NA	TRBV12-3/TRBV12-4	TRBJ1-1	NA
TGCGCCAGCAGCCTCGGACACCCGTTTAATAATGAGCAGTTCTTC	CASSLGHPFNNEQFF	NA	TRBV4-1	TRBJ2-1	NA